The clone carrying this T cell receptor beta chain was counted between two and nine times. This specimen comes from a study of shared T cell receptors in the human thymus. The repertoire was sequenced with immunoSEQ multiplex PCR; TCRdb's copy has only in-frame clones and lacks some. The sample holds 500,000 to 850,000 clones; 87% are singletons and the top ten take 0.009% to 0.0095%. The same sample was also used in a study of human thymus T cells.

The clonotype was recovered from a boy younger than two with a congenital heart defect. Sequencing was performed on thymocytes.

The CDR3 nucleotides read TGTGCCAGCAGCCAAGGACGCGGATCTAATGAAAAACTGTTTTTT. Translation: CASSQGRGSNEKLFF. V gene TRBV14 combines with J gene TRBJ1-4; unclear D gene. Germline CDR1 and CDR2: SGHDN and FVKESK. Trimming shortened V by 1 base and J by 3 bases, and 9 bases separated the two germline ends. The CDR3 totals 15 residues.